Presented here are 28 T cell receptor beta chains from one specimen sequenced in a study of CD8 T cells in ankylosing spondylitis. Study-wide results and limits: A motif in TCR beta, a set of eight or nine highly homologous variants, appeared characteristic of ankylosing spondylitis blood.

TCRdb re-derived calls from the 5' RACE reads in MiXCR, one entry per CDR3 protein. The sample lists 400,000 to 450,000 distinct CDR3 sequences, under 20% occurring once. These receptors' antigens are unknown. Specimen: blood, either unsorted or a sorted T cell fraction (not recorded which). All receptors derive from a male donor with ankylosing spondylitis.

The chain has TRBV20-1 and TRBJ2-7; 13 nucleotides line up with TRBD2. Germline V CDR1 and CDR2: DFQATT, SNEGSKA (reference sequence). The CDR3 loop spans 17 amino acids. The J segment lost 5 bases and the V segment lost 1 base, leaving 11 bases of the junction unmatched. This CDR3 reads CSARGTSGRTSGDEQYF. The CDR3 bases are TGCAGTGCTAGAGGGACTAGCGGGAGAACTTCTGGGGACGAGCAGTACTTC.

The chain employs TRBV20-1 and TRBJ1-1; D is perhaps TRBD1 (6 bases). CDR1 and CDR2 from the germline V gene are DFQATT and SNEGSKA (reference sequence). Trimming stripped 4 bases from V and 0 bases from J, with 12 bases between. This CDR3 spans 14 amino acids. The CDR3 DNA reads TGCAGTGCTACTCCCGGGACAATGAACACTGAAGCTTTCTTT. Its protein is CSATPGTMNTEAFF.

J is TRBJ2-7 and V is TRBV15, with D uncertain. CDR3 length: 15 amino acids. CDR1 LNHNV and CDR2 YYDKDF come from the germline V gene (reference sequence). V shed 1 base and J shed 0 bases, with 10 bases lying between them. The CDR3 DNA is TGTGCCACCAGCAGAGTAGCCTACGACTCCTACGAGCAGTACTTC. This sequence encodes CATSRVAYDSYEQYF.

The V call is TRBV7-9, the J call TRBJ2-1, with D unresolved. The germline gives CDR1 SEHNR, CDR2 FQNEAQ (reference sequence). The CDR3 has 14 amino acids. The V gene lost 1 base and the J gene lost 8 bases, with 12 bases spanning the gap. CDR3 amino acids: CASSLVPVGHEQFF. The CDR3 DNA reads as TGTGCCAGCAGCTTAGTTCCCGTTGGCCATGAGCAGTTCTTC.

This clonotype was seen only a few times. The chain has TRBV29-1 and TRBJ2-7; the D gene is possibly TRBD2 (5 bases). CDR1 and CDR2 (germline): SQVTM, ANQGSEA. Deletions cut 4 bases from V and 4 bases from J, with 8 bases between. The CDR3 loop spans 11 amino acids. The CDR3 loop reads CSVVERYEQYF. The DNA of the CDR3 is TGCAGCGTTGTGGAGCGGTACGAGCAGTACTTC.

The rearrangement uses TRBV7-9 and TRBJ1-5; no firm D call. The CDR3 has 17 residues. The germline V gene encodes CDR1 SEHNR and CDR2 FQNEAQ (reference sequence). V lost 9 bases, J lost 1 base, and 22 bases lay in between. The CDR3 nucleotides are TGTGCCAGTCTTGGGAGGGAGGGTGGAGGGAGCAATCAGCCCCAGCATTTT. This gives the protein CASLGREGGGSNQPQHF.

The sample holds a few counts of this clonotype. The chain is built from TRBV5-1 and TRBJ1-2; the D is unclear. Trimming stripped 0 bases from V and 3 bases from J, with 9 bases between. Looked up from germline, CDR1 is SGHRS and CDR2 is YFSETQ. The CDR3 length is 14 residues. The CDR3 nucleotides are TGCGCCAGCAGCTTGGACAGCACCTACTATGGCTACACCTTC. It codes for CASSLDSTYYGYTF. Drawing the rest from reference TRBV5-1 and TRBJ1-2, the complete variable domain is KAGVTQTPRYLIKTRGQQVTLSCSPISGHRSVSWYQQTPGQGLQFLFEYFSETQRNKGNFPGRFSGRQFSNSRSEMNVSTLELGDSALYLCASSLDSTYYGYTFGSGTRLTVV.

The chain combines TRBV24-1 with TRBJ2-3; D may correspond to TRBD1 or TRBD2 (5 bases each). The germline CDR1 and CDR2 sequences are KGHDR and SFDVKD. Trimming removed 3 bases at V and 5 bases at J, with 14 bases between. The CDR3 sequence is 15 residues long. CDR3 in amino acids: CATSDPGSSGDTQYF. CDR3 sequence (DNA): TGTGCCACCAGTGATCCAGGGAGTTCGGGAGATACGCAGTATTTT.

The J gene is TRBJ2-7, the V gene TRBV27; D is perhaps TRBD1 or TRBD2 (5 bases each). Deletions cut 7 bases from V and 0 bases from J, with 19 bases between. Germline V lookup: CDR1 MNHEY, CDR2 SMNVEV (reference sequence). The CDR3 runs 16 residues. The CDR3 loop is CASMTGLRDASYEQYF. CDR3 coding DNA: TGTGCCAGCATGACCGGTCTACGGGACGCCTCCTACGAGCAGTACTTC.

This clonotype was counted a single time. The chain combines TRBV28 with TRBJ1-2, with 8 bases identical to TRBD1. The CDR3 extends over 12 amino acids. J gave up 6 bases and V 10 bases, and 7 bases lay outside the gene matches. Looked up from germline, CDR1 is MDHEN and CDR2 is SYDVKM. The CDR3 region has the DNA TGTGCCACCGGACAGGGCGAGAATGGCTACACCTTC. This translates into CATGQGENGYTF.

The genes are TRBV30 and TRBJ2-4; 7 positions agree with TRBD2. V shed 7 bases and J 7 bases; nucleotides not matched to a gene: 10. Per germline, CDR1 GTSNPN and CDR2 SVGIG (reference sequence). The CDR3 sequence is 13 residues long. The DNA of the CDR3 is TGTGCCTACTTTGGGCGGGGGAGGAACATTCAGTACTTC. Amino acid sequence: CAYFGRGRNIQYF.

The chain recombines TRBV20-1 with TRBJ1-1, with D tentatively TRBD1 (6 bases). This CDR3 is 15 amino acids long. Per germline, CDR1 DFQATT and CDR2 SNEGSKA (reference sequence). The ends were cut back, 7 bases at V and 4 bases at J, with 22 bases in the middle. This CDR3 reads CSVFLGGGSGTEAFF. In DNA, the CDR3 is TGCAGTGTCTTTTTAGGCGGGGGCAGTGGCACTGAAGCTTTCTTT.

This clonotype was seen more than once but under ten times. The V call is TRBV5-6, the J call TRBJ2-2; 8 positions match TRBD1. The CDR3 spans 16 residues. After removal of 2 bases from V and 4 bases from J, the junction contained 7 bases not matched to a gene. Looked up from germline, CDR1 is SGHDT and CDR2 is YYEEEE. In DNA form, the CDR3 reads TGTGCCAGCAGCTTCGGCAGGGGGCAGGGCACCGGGGAGCTGTTTTTT. It specifies CASSFGRGQGTGELFF.

V gene TRBV6-1 combines with J gene TRBJ2-3; 9 nucleotides agree with TRBD2. This CDR3 region has 14 residues. With 8 bases clipped from V and 3 bases from J, the junction kept 6 bases outside the gene matches. The germline gives CDR1 MNHNS, CDR2 SASEGT. CDR3 sequence reads: CASSTAGGTDTQYF. Here the CDR3 DNA reads TGTGCCAGCTCAACAGCGGGGGGAACAGATACGCAGTATTTT.

This chain uses TRBV4-3 with TRBJ2-3, with D perhaps TRBD2 (6 bases). Germline V gene data show CDR1 as LGHNA and CDR2 as YSLEER. The CDR3 runs to 16 residues. V lost 0 bases and J 11 bases, leaving 21 bases between the germline ends. The DNA of the CDR3 is TGCGCCAGCAGCCAAGATAGCCTTCGGGACCTCGGGGGGCAGTATTTT. Amino acids: CASSQDSLRDLGGQYF.

This clonotype was counted at least ten times. The chain joins TRBV10-3 to TRBJ2-1, with TRBD2 as a possible D gene (5 bases). V lost 0 bases, J lost 8 bases, and 11 bases lay in between. Germline assignment: CDR1 ENHRY and CDR2 SYGVKD. The CDR3 runs to 14 residues. The CDR3 spells CAISESPGEDEQFF. The CDR3 coding sequence is TGTGCCATCAGTGAGTCTCCCGGGGAAGATGAGCAGTTCTTC.

This clonotype was observed a handful of times. The chain uses TRBV20-1 and TRBJ2-3; TRBD2 matches at 11 bases. The CDR3 is 18 residues long. Losses at the gene ends were 3 bases for V and 2 bases for J; bases not matched to a gene: 13. Germline V gives CDR1 DFQATT, CDR2 SNEGSKA (reference sequence). The chain's CDR3 is CSASGGELAGVYTDTQYF. CDR3 nucleotides: TGCAGTGCTAGCGGAGGAGAACTAGCGGGGGTATACACAGATACGCAGTATTTT.

The genes are TRBV7-2 and TRBJ2-5, with D possibly matching TRBD1 (5 bases). V was shortened by 1 base and J by 1 base, with 7 bases between the two germline ends. This CDR3 has 14 amino acids. Germline V gives CDR1 SGHTA, CDR2 FQGNSA. The CDR3 sequence: CASSLGRVQETQYF. In nucleotides, the CDR3 is TGTGCCAGCAGCTTAGGCAGGGTCCAAGAGACCCAGTACTTC.

The chain combines TRBV11-2 with TRBJ1-5; 7 nucleotides line up with TRBD1. Germline V gene data show CDR1 as SGHAT and CDR2 as FQNNGV. J was trimmed by 9 bases and V by 4 bases; bases with no gene match: 6. This CDR3 spans 13 amino acids. This CDR3 is CASSYNRGGPQHF. The CDR3 nucleotides read TGTGCCAGCAGCTACAACAGGGGCGGGCCCCAGCATTTT.

This clonotype showed up just a few times. The chain is built from TRBV28 and TRBJ1-5; no definite D call. Trimming took 7 bases from V and 6 from J, leaving 10 bases between them. The CDR3 spans 12 residues. Looked up from germline, CDR1 is MDHEN and CDR2 is SYDVKM. The DNA for the CDR3 is TGTGCCAGCAATCTCCCGGGTCAGCCCCAGCATTTT. Translated, it gives CASNLPGQPQHF. Drawing the rest from reference TRBV28 and TRBJ1-5, the complete variable domain is DVKVTQSSRYLVKRTGEKVFLECVQDMDHENMFWYRQDPGLGLRLIYFSYDVKMKEKGDIPEGYSVSREKKERFSLILESASTNQTSMYLCASNLPGQPQHFGDGTRLSIL.

Only a few counts were recorded for this clonotype. This rearrangement joins TRBV15 to TRBJ2-7; 8 bases are a match to TRBD1. CDR3 length: 16 residues. Losses at the gene ends were 0 bases for V and 7 bases for J; bases not matched to a gene: 11. Germline CDR1 and CDR2: LNHNV and YYDKDF (reference sequence). The CDR3 region is CATSRDRGTGTKEQYF. The CDR3 coding sequence is TGTGCCACCAGCAGAGATCGGGGGACAGGCACCAAGGAGCAGTACTTC.

This chain uses TRBV10-3 with TRBJ2-1; possible D gene TRBD1, 7 bases. V was shortened by 6 bases and J by 2 bases, with 29 bases between the two germline ends. This CDR3 contains 20 residues. CDR1 and CDR2 (germline): ENHRY, SYGVKD. CDR3 bases: TGTGCCATCAGAAGAGGCCATTCGGGGGCCAGGGGGAGCACCTACAATGAGCAGTTCTTC. It specifies CAIRRGHSGARGSTYNEQFF.

This clonotype was detected a few times. The chain has TRBV7-2 and TRBJ2-7; tentative D call: TRBD1 (6 bases). Per the germline V gene, CDR1 is SGHTA and CDR2 is FQGNSA. Deletions cut 2 bases from V and 6 bases from J, with 11 bases between. The CDR3 consists of 13 residues. CDR3 in amino acids: CASSLNRAGEQYF. DNA of the CDR3: TGTGCCAGCAGCTTAAACAGGGCTGGCGAGCAGTACTTC.

The chain is built from TRBV6-5 and TRBJ2-1; possible D gene TRBD1, 6 bases. V lost 3 bases, J lost 7 bases, and 25 bases lay in between. Germline values: CDR1 MNHEY, CDR2 SVGAGI. The CDR3 is made up of 18 amino acids. The CDR3 coding sequence is TGTGCCAGCAGTTATAGAACGCCAGTGGGGGCGAGTGGAAATGAGCAGTTCTTC. Its translation is CASSYRTPVGASGNEQFF.

The chain employs TRBV7-8 and TRBJ2-7; D perhaps matches TRBD2 (6 bases). The CDR3 contains 15 residues. Germline CDR1 reads SGHVS; CDR2 reads FQNEAQ. Deletions cut 4 bases from V and 3 bases from J, with 16 bases between. The CDR3 nucleotides read TGTGCCAGCAGCTCAAAATCTGGGACTGTCTACGAGCAGTACTTC. Translated, it gives CASSSKSGTVYEQYF.

This clonotype was seen more than once but under ten times. CDR3 in DNA: TGTGCCAGCAGCCACGGACGGGAGGGCTACACCTTC. This encodes CASSHGREGYTF. The chain recombines TRBV3-1 with TRBJ1-2; no clear D gene. Trimming stripped 3 bases from V and 8 bases from J, with 10 bases between. CDR1 LGHDT and CDR2 YNNKEL come from the germline V gene (reference sequence). The CDR3 length is 12 residues.

This clonotype was detected many times. The chain uses TRBV29-1 and TRBJ2-2, with D unresolved. Trimming pared 6 bases from V and 2 bases from J, leaving 4 bases between. The CDR3 loop spans 11 amino acids. The germline V gene has CDR1 SQVTM and CDR2 ANQGSEA. The chain's CDR3 is CSVRNTGELFF. The DNA for the CDR3 is TGCAGCGTGAGAAACACCGGGGAGCTGTTTTTT.

The chain couples TRBV2 to TRBJ2-1, with D possibly being TRBD1 (6 bases). This CDR3 comprises 15 residues. Trimming shortened V by 3 bases and J by 6 bases, and 15 bases separated the two germline ends. Germline loops: CDR1 SNHLY, CDR2 FYNNEI. The CDR3 loop reads CASSEEQGVINEQFF. CDR3 sequence (DNA): TGTGCCAGCAGTGAGGAACAGGGTGTGATCAATGAGCAGTTCTTC.